This TCR beta chain was captured by sequencing in a study of shared clonotypes between healthy human individuals. Study-level findings and limits: Across a handful of donors, naive CD4 shared roughly 5.1%, naive CD8 more than 3%, memory CD4 more than 2%, memory CD8 around 0.36%.

Sequencing used immunoSEQ multiplex PCR; TCRdb keeps in-frame clones, though not all of them. Of about 2.1 million clones listed, 93% were seen once; the top ten hold less than 2%. Only CD45RO-negative cells positively selected for CCR7 counted as naive CD8 cells, so terminally differentiated effector memory CD45RA+ cells were excluded. CDR1 is KGHSH and CDR2 is LQKENI in the germline V gene. The CDR3 loop spans 14 amino acids. V gave up 1 base and J gave up 4 bases, with 10 bases separating them. To note about this clone: The antigen is undetermined.

Sequencing was done on a sample of naive CD8+ T cells from PBMCs. The TCR comes from a man between 18 and 35 years old in good health. Some clones in this sample may be carry-over from other donors' samples. V and J are TRBV18 and TRBJ2-5; D is possibly TRBD1 (6 bases). As DNA, the CDR3 is TGTGCCAGCTCACCACTCAGGGGACCAGAGACCCAGTACTTC. Translation: CASSPLRGPETQYF.